These 20 T cell receptor beta chains were sequenced from one sample in a study of response to subunit inactivated influenza vaccine. One entry per CDR3 protein results from TCRdb running MiXCR on the RT-PCR reads. The sample yields roughly 500,000 distinct CDR3 sequences, roughly 23% seen once. These records were also assigned to another study, of T cells expressing NK-cell markers. From that study: Researchers built TCR beta cDNA using 5'RACE template switching with UMIs.

The starting material was CD4+ T cells sorted from PBMCs, obtained about 11 days after vaccination. The receptors were gathered from a man aged 45-65 years who received an inactivated influenza vaccine.

The chain has TRBV5-5 and TRBJ2-5, with 12 bases matching TRBD2. The V gene's germline CDR1 is SGHKS and CDR2 YYEKEE (reference sequence). The CDR3 runs to 15 residues. V gave up 4 bases and J gave up 6 bases; unmatched junction bases: 7. The CDR3 spells CASSIGLAGSKTQYF. CDR3 bases: TGTGCCAGCAGCATAGGACTAGCGGGAAGCAAGACCCAGTACTTC.

This chain uses TRBV20-1 with TRBJ2-3; D unclear. CDR3 size: 12 residues. Germline V gene lookup returns CDR1 DFQATT and CDR2 SNEGSKA (reference sequence). V lost 3 bases to trimming and J lost 6 bases, with 10 bases between them. In DNA, the CDR3 is TGCAGTGCTAGTCCGAACTTGGATACGCAGTATTTT. This sequence encodes CSASPNLDTQYF.

This clonotype has just a few counts. The CDR3 region has the DNA TGTGCCAGCAGCTTAGCGCCCTTATACGAGCAGTACTTC. This sequence encodes CASSLAPLYEQYF. The genes are TRBV7-2 and TRBJ2-7, with unresolved D. With 0 bases removed from V and 4 bases from J, the gap between germline ends came to 7 bases. CDR1 is SGHTA and CDR2 is FQGNSA in the germline V gene. The CDR3 loop spans 13 amino acids.

J is TRBJ1-2 and V is TRBV5-6; TRBD1 agrees at 11 bases. V lost 2 bases to trimming and J lost 5 bases; unmatched junction nucleotides: 8. This CDR3 region has 16 residues. CDR1 SGHDT and CDR2 YYEEEE come from the germline V gene. The CDR3 nucleotides are TGTGCCAGCAGCTTAAGTAGGACAGGGGGCACTTATGGCTACACCTTC. Protein sequence: CASSLSRTGGTYGYTF.

This clonotype was found a few times. The rearrangement joins TRBV12-3 or TRBV12-4 to TRBJ2-3, with 7 bases fitting TRBD2. With V trimmed by 6 bases and J by 6 bases, 15 bases remained unmatched. The length of the CDR3 is 16 residues. CDR3 bases: TGTGCCAGCAGATCTCGCGGGAGAGGGTTCACGGATACGCAGTATTTT. It is translated as CASRSRGRGFTDTQYF.

V usage is TRBV11-1 and J usage is TRBJ2-1, with 9 bases identical to TRBD2. J was trimmed by 3 bases and V by 0 bases; bases with no gene match: 9. The CDR3 extends over 18 amino acids. Germline V gives CDR1 SGHAT, CDR2 FQDESV (reference sequence). The CDR3 is CASSLAEKGTSRYNEQFF. The CDR3 DNA reads as TGTGCCAGCAGCTTAGCGGAAAAGGGGACTAGCCGCTACAATGAGCAGTTCTTC. The whole variable domain, remainder taken from reference TRBV11-1 and TRBJ2-1, is EAEVAQSPRYKITEKSQAVAFWCDPISGHATLYWYRQILGQGPELLVQFQDESVVDDSQLPKDRFSAERLKGVDSTLKIQPAELGDSAMYLCASSLAEKGTSRYNEQFFGPGTRLTVL.

This clonotype was detected a few times. V and J are TRBV6-1 and TRBJ1-2, with D hard to call. V lost 6 bases to trimming and J lost 4 bases, with 18 bases between them. This CDR3 is 15 amino acids long. CDR1 is MNHNS and CDR2 is SASEGT in the germline V gene. CDR3 coding DNA: TGTGCCAGCAGCACGTTAGAGGGTGGAAGCTATGGCTACACCTTC. It encodes CASSTLEGGSYGYTF.

The rearrangement uses TRBV7-9 and TRBJ1-3; 8 bases match TRBD1. Germline loops: CDR1 SEHNR, CDR2 FQNEAQ (reference sequence). The CDR3 length is 14 residues. Losses at the gene ends were 1 base for V and 6 bases for J; bases not matched to a gene: 2. CDR3 sequence reads: CASSLDRGANTIYF. CDR3 coding DNA: TGTGCCAGCAGCTTAGACAGGGGGGCAAACACCATATATTTT. Using reference TRBV7-9 and TRBJ1-3 for the parts outside the CDR3, the full variable domain is DTGVSQNPRHKITKRGQNVTFRCDPISEHNRLYWYRQTLGQGPEFLTYFQNEAQLEKSRLLSDRFSAERPKGSFSTLEIQRTEQGDSAMYLCASSLDRGANTIYFGEGSWLTVV.

The rearrangement links TRBV9 to TRBJ2-5, with D possibly being TRBD2 (7 bases). The germline V gene encodes CDR1 SGDLS and CDR2 YYNGEE. The CDR3 sequence is 13 residues long. V was shortened by 7 bases and J by 5 bases, with 15 bases between the two germline ends. The CDR3 nucleotides are TGTGCCAGCGGTAAAGGGGGGGAGGAGACCCAGTACTTC. Translated, it gives CASGKGGEETQYF.

A word on this clonotype: Mismatch with germline at one junction end may stem from a read error. The rearrangement links TRBV12-3 or TRBV12-4 to TRBJ2-1; TRBD1 or TRBD2 may be the D gene (5 bases each). The CDR3 extends over 13 amino acids. The DNA for the CDR3 is TGTGCCAGCAGTTCCGACCGGGACGGCTGGTCGGACTTC. Translated, it gives CASSSDRDGWSDF.

The DNA for the CDR3 is TGTGCCAGCATGCCAAACCGGGACCAGGGGGCGCAGTATTTT. Its translation is CASMPNRDQGAQYF. J is TRBJ2-3 and V is TRBV6-4, with 7 bases matching TRBD1. Looked up from germline, CDR1 is MRHNA and CDR2 is SNTAGT. V gave up 7 bases and J gave up 10 bases; unmatched junction bases: 14. The CDR3 length is 14 residues.

This clonotype was seen only a few times. The rearrangement uses TRBV12-3 or TRBV12-4 and TRBJ2-2, with a weak D call TRBD2 (5 bases). V was shortened by 3 bases and J by 8 bases, with 10 bases between the two germline ends. CDR3 length equals 13 residues. Here the CDR3 reads CASSFRGMGELFF. The CDR3 coding sequence is TGTGCCAGCAGTTTCCGAGGGATGGGGGAGCTGTTTTTT.

This clonotype was observed many times. The chain recombines TRBV12-3 or TRBV12-4 with TRBJ2-7; a possible D gene is TRBD2 (5 bases). CDR3 size: 11 residues. Trimming removed 5 bases from V and 7 bases from J, with 9 bases in between. CDR3 in amino acids: CASSLGGEQYF. Here the CDR3 DNA reads TGTGCCAGCAGTCTCGGAGGAGAGCAGTACTTC.

V and J are TRBV5-1 and TRBJ2-3; 7 bases line up with TRBD1. The CDR3 has 15 amino acids. Looked up from germline, CDR1 is SGHRS and CDR2 is YFSETQ. J lost 3 bases, V lost 1 base, and 5 bases had no gene match. CDR3 protein: CASSLLGQRTDTQYF. For the CDR3, the DNA is TGCGCCAGCAGCTTGTTGGGACAGAGAACAGATACGCAGTATTTT. Supplemented by reference TRBV5-1 and TRBJ2-3, the full variable domain reads KAGVTQTPRYLIKTRGQQVTLSCSPISGHRSVSWYQQTPGQGLQFLFEYFSETQRNKGNFPGRFSGRQFSNSRSEMNVSTLELGDSALYLCASSLLGQRTDTQYFGPGTRLTVL.

The sample holds a few counts of this clonotype. The chain links TRBV20-1 to TRBJ1-5; D is unresolved. This CDR3 has 13 amino acids. The germline CDR1 and CDR2 sequences are DFQATT and SNEGSKA (reference sequence). V lost 4 bases, J lost 0 bases, and 7 bases lay in between. The CDR3 region is CSAKGSSNQPQHF. The CDR3, as DNA: TGCAGTGCTAAGGGCAGTAGCAATCAGCCCCAGCATTTT.

This clonotype was seen many times. The chain has TRBV12-3 or TRBV12-4 and TRBJ1-6; 8 bases are shared with TRBD1. This CDR3 contains 14 residues. J lost 7 bases, V lost 5 bases, and 4 bases had no gene match. CDR3 amino acids: CASSTDRGNSPLHF. The CDR3, as DNA: TGTGCCAGCAGTACTGACAGGGGAAATTCACCCCTCCACTTT.

The rearrangement uses TRBV28 and TRBJ2-5; D not resolved. With 6 bases removed from V and 3 bases from J, the gap between germline ends came to 14 bases. This CDR3 comprises 14 residues. Germline lookup yields CDR1 MDHEN and CDR2 SYDVKM. The CDR3: CASSRGASEETQYF. The CDR3 coding sequence is TGTGCCAGCAGCAGAGGTGCGAGTGAAGAGACCCAGTACTTC. Using reference TRBV28 and TRBJ2-5 for the parts outside the CDR3, the full variable domain is DVKVTQSSRYLVKRTGEKVFLECVQDMDHENMFWYRQDPGLGLRLIYFSYDVKMKEKGDIPEGYSVSREKKERFSLILESASTNQTSMYLCASSRGASEETQYFGPGTRLLVL.

This clonotype occurred many times. The V call is TRBV4-2, the J call TRBJ2-7, with D possibly matching TRBD1 (5 bases). Trimming pared 0 bases from V and 2 bases from J, leaving 8 bases between. Germline CDR1 LGHNA, CDR2 YNFKEQ. The CDR3 totals 14 residues. The CDR3 DNA is TGTGCCAGCAGCCAAGATACAGGCCCCTACGAGCAGTACTTC. Protein sequence: CASSQDTGPYEQYF.

A few counts support this clonotype. The chain combines TRBV6-4 with TRBJ2-1; 7 nucleotides line up with TRBD1. The CDR3 loop spans 16 amino acids. Per the germline V gene, CDR1 is MRHNA and CDR2 is SNTAGT. After removal of 6 bases from V and 0 bases from J, the junction contained 8 bases not matched to a gene. The CDR3 reads CASRRSAGGSYNEQFF. CDR3 nucleotide sequence: TGTGCCAGCAGACGCTCGGCAGGGGGCTCCTACAATGAGCAGTTCTTC.

The chain uses TRBV29-1 and TRBJ1-1; no clear D gene. V was shortened by 4 bases and J by 5 bases, with 14 bases between the two germline ends. CDR3 size: 13 residues. Germline CDR1 is SQVTM and CDR2 is ANQGSEA. Written as DNA, the CDR3 is TGCAGCGTTGGGGTAAGGAGGGATACTGAAGCTTTCTTT. Its protein is CSVGVRRDTEAFF.